The 21 T cell receptor beta chains below all came from one sample that was sequenced in a study of Graves' ophthalmopathy and Graves' hyperthyroidism. For repertoire sequencing, the TCR beta CDR3 regions were amplified from RNA transcripts. An initial RT-PCR round employing HTBI primers preceded a second-round multiplex PCR. TCRdb passed the multiplex PCR reads through MiXCR, listing each CDR3 protein once. Of 350,000 or so distinct CDR3 sequences listed, about a sixth were seen once; the top ten hold roughly an eighth. Material for sequencing was peripheral blood. These receptors all stem from an adult man with Graves' ophthalmopathy.

In this sample, this clonotype turned up many times. V usage is TRBV25-1 and J usage is TRBJ1-2, with D possibly TRBD1 on 5 matching bases. The CDR3 totals 15 residues. Germline V gives CDR1 MGHDK, CDR2 SYGVNS. The V gene lost 3 bases and the J gene lost 0 bases, with 11 bases spanning the gap. The CDR3 DNA sequence: TGTGCCAGCAGTGAGGGACCATCTTCTAACTATGGCTACACCTTC. Its protein is CASSEGPSSNYGYTF.

The V gene is TRBV20-1, the J gene TRBJ2-5; TRBD1 agrees at 10 bases. From germline, CDR1 is DFQATT and CDR2 SNEGSKA (reference sequence). V lost 7 bases and J lost 0; bases outside the gene matches: 5. The CDR3 spans 14 residues. CDR3 loop: CSGLGQGHQETQYF. The CDR3 DNA is TGCAGTGGCCTGGGACAGGGGCACCAAGAGACCCAGTACTTC.

This clonotype was picked up many times. This chain links TRBV7-2 with TRBJ1-6, with D possibly TRBD1 on 5 matching bases. V was pared by 6 bases and J by 14 bases, with 14 bases between. The CDR3 spans 12 residues. The germline V gene has CDR1 SGHTA and CDR2 FQGNSA. In DNA form, the CDR3 reads TGTGCCAGCAGTATAGGGCGGGGGGCCCTCCACTTT. As protein: CASSIGRGALHF.

This sequence joins TRBV25-1 and TRBJ1-1; D not certain. CDR1 MGHDK and CDR2 SYGVNS come from the germline V gene. Between the trimmed V and J ends, which lost 1 base and 2 bases, there was a span of 20 bases. The CDR3 spans 18 residues. CDR3: CASSESSPVGRENTEAFF. The CDR3 DNA reads as TGTGCCAGCAGTGAATCATCCCCCGTTGGCAGAGAAAACACTGAAGCTTTCTTT.

This clonotype was recorded at least ten times. The chain couples TRBV30 to TRBJ1-1; 8 nucleotides agree with TRBD1. V lost 5 bases, J lost 3 bases, and 8 bases stayed unmatched. The CDR3 is 14 residues long. Germline CDR1 GTSNPN, CDR2 SVGIG (reference sequence). CDR3 protein: CAWDEGQVYTEAFF. For the CDR3, the DNA is TGTGCCTGGGACGAGGGACAGGTGTACACTGAAGCTTTCTTT.

The chain employs TRBV2 and TRBJ2-7; 7 bases align to TRBD2. Trimming cost V 7 bases and J 0 bases; bases outside gene matches: 9. Germline V gene data show CDR1 as SNHLY and CDR2 as FYNNEI. The length of the CDR3 is 15 residues. CDR3 residues: CASKISGLSSYEQYF. In DNA, the CDR3 is TGTGCCAGCAAGATTAGCGGGCTAAGCTCCTACGAGCAGTACTTC.

This CDR3 reads CATVDTDTEAFF. CDR3 nucleotide sequence: TGTGCCACCGTGGACACTGACACTGAAGCTTTCTTT. The chain links TRBV6-2 or TRBV6-3 to TRBJ1-1; tentative D call: TRBD1 (5 bases). Germline CDR1 MNHEY, CDR2 SVGEGT. V lost 10 bases, J lost 3 bases, and 12 bases lay in between. The CDR3 consists of 12 residues.

The count of this clonotype is one. The chain has TRBV7-6 and TRBJ1-1; 8 bases map to TRBD1. V was pared by 5 bases and J by 0 bases, with 8 bases of the junction left unmatched. The CDR3 covers 16 residues. Germline V gene sequence: CDR1 SGHVS, CDR2 FNYEAQ. The CDR3 sequence: CASSLGQGDMNTEAFF. CDR3 sequence (DNA): TGTGCCAGCAGCCTAGGACAGGGAGACATGAACACTGAAGCTTTCTTT.

In its sample, this clonotype was seen many times. V is TRBV4-1 and J is TRBJ1-1; TRBD1 might be the D (5 bases). Trimming cost V 4 bases and J 4 bases, with 19 bases left between them. The CDR3 consists of 16 residues. Germline CDR1 and CDR2: MGHRA and YSYEKL. CDR3 DNA sequence: TGCGCCAGCAGCCGAACAATCGGGCGTGGGGGCACTGAAGCTTTCTTT. It yields the protein CASSRTIGRGGTEAFF.

Notes on this clonotype: At one end the junction does not follow the germline gene, possibly because of a read error. The rearrangement links TRBV12-3 or TRBV12-4 to TRBJ2-5, with 11 bases aligning to TRBD2. This CDR3 spans 16 amino acids. The CDR3 reads CASSLSTSGSLQTQYF. DNA of the CDR3: TGTGCCAGCAGTTTAAGTACTAGCGGGAGCTTGCAGACTCAGTACTTC.

This clonotype has ten or more counts. The chain uses TRBV7-8 and TRBJ2-5; D may correspond to TRBD1 or TRBD2 (6 bases each). CDR3 length: 17 amino acids. V lost 5 bases to trimming and J lost 2 bases, with 21 bases between them. Germline lookup yields CDR1 SGHVS and CDR2 FQNEAQ. This CDR3 reads CASSRLLSGALQETQYF. DNA for the CDR3: TGTGCCAGCAGCCGTCTTCTTTCGGGGGCCCTTCAAGAGACCCAGTACTTC.

This clonotype occurred many times. The J gene is TRBJ1-6, the V gene TRBV11-2; 7 bases fit TRBD1. The CDR3 runs 15 residues. From germline, CDR1 is SGHAT and CDR2 FQNNGV. Germline trimming cut 1 base from V and 6 bases from J; bases unmatched to any gene: 3. The DNA for the CDR3 is TGTGCCAGCAGCTTAGGGACAGGTGGTAATTCACCCCTCCACTTT. Protein: CASSLGTGGNSPLHF.

This chain joins TRBV7-2 and TRBJ2-7; 7 nucleotides align to TRBD2. The CDR3 length is 12 residues. Germline V CDR1 and CDR2: SGHTA, FQGNSA. V shed 5 bases and J 6 bases; nucleotides not matched to a gene: 4. The CDR3: CASSHGRGEQYF. In DNA form, the CDR3 reads TGTGCCAGCAGCCATGGGAGGGGCGAGCAGTACTTC.

The sample holds many counts of this clonotype. The V and J genes are TRBV6-5 and TRBJ2-5; no clear D gene. The CDR3 consists of 14 residues. Germline-derived CDR1 and CDR2 are MNHEY and SVGAGI. Trimming shortened V by 8 bases and J by 5 bases, and 18 bases separated the two germline ends. The CDR3 loop reads CASEIQANGETQYF. The CDR3 DNA is TGTGCCAGCGAGATTCAGGCTAATGGGGAGACCCAGTACTTC.

This clonotype was seen a few times. It may be a read error: a sequence one base away is much more abundant. The V gene is TRBV5-1, the J gene TRBJ2-7; 7 bases are shared with TRBD1. The J call may be wrong; the DNA end is better matched by TRBJ2-1. Germline assignment: CDR1 SGHRS and CDR2 YFSETQ. This CDR3 has 14 residues. For the CDR3, the DNA is TGCGCCAGCAGCTTGGATGGCAGGGGGTACGAGCAGTTCTTC. Translated, it gives CASSLDGRGYEQFF.

At least ten counts were recorded for this clonotype. The chain carries TRBV7-2 and TRBJ2-7; 9 bases are a match to TRBD2. Germline trimming cut 4 bases from V and 9 bases from J; bases unmatched to any gene: 10. There are 14 residues in the CDR3. The germline gives CDR1 SGHTA, CDR2 FQGNSA. The CDR3 protein is CASSSRTSADGQYF. Here the CDR3 DNA reads TGTGCCAGCAGCTCCAGGACTAGCGCGGACGGGCAGTACTTC.

This clonotype was recorded at least ten times. The V call is TRBV6-1, the J call TRBJ1-5, with TRBD1 matching over 11 bases. Per germline, CDR1 MNHNS and CDR2 SASEGT. Trimming cost V 7 bases and J 1 base; bases outside gene matches: 3. The CDR3 runs to 15 residues. CDR3 sequence reads: CASTRDRGSNQPQHF. CDR3 DNA: TGTGCCAGCACCAGGGACAGGGGGAGCAATCAGCCCCAGCATTTT.

This clonotype was counted many times. The chain's CDR3 is CATSDPGQGRQTQYF. The CDR3 region has the DNA TGTGCCACCAGTGACCCGGGACAGGGGAGACAGACCCAGTACTTC. V usage is TRBV24-1 and J usage is TRBJ2-5; the match to TRBD1 covers 10 bases. The CDR3 consists of 15 residues. With 4 bases clipped from V and 6 bases from J, the junction kept 7 bases outside the gene matches. Germline CDR1 KGHDR, CDR2 SFDVKD.

In its sample, this clonotype was seen many times. The V call is TRBV29-1, the J call TRBJ1-2; 10 nucleotides align to TRBD1. This CDR3 has 13 amino acids. The junction had 8 bases not matched to a gene; V was cut back by 7 bases and J by 6 bases. Germline values: CDR1 SQVTM, CDR2 ANQGSEA. CDR3 DNA sequence: TGCAGCGCCCGACAGGGGGCGAACCATGGCTACACCTTC. Translating it yields CSARQGANHGYTF.

This clonotype was recorded many times. V is TRBV20-1 and J is TRBJ1-3; no definite D call. The CDR3 is 15 amino acids. From germline, CDR1 is DFQATT and CDR2 SNEGSKA (reference sequence). Between the trimmed V and J ends, which lost 0 bases and 4 bases, there was a span of 13 bases. The CDR3 reads CSARDDRTWGNTIYF. The CDR3, as DNA: TGCAGTGCTAGAGATGATCGGACCTGGGGAAACACCATATATTTT.

This clonotype was seen many times. This rearrangement joins TRBV5-1 to TRBJ2-7; D possibly corresponds to TRBD1 (5 bases). With 0 bases removed from V and 0 bases from J, the gap between germline ends came to 19 bases. CDR1 is SGHRS, CDR2 YFSETQ, per germline. The CDR3 contains 18 residues. CDR3: CASSLELSGRASSYEQYF. The CDR3 bases are TGCGCCAGCAGCTTGGAGTTGTCGGGCAGGGCGAGCTCCTACGAGCAGTACTTC.